The 27 T cell receptor beta chains below all came from one sample that was sequenced in a study of cytomegalovirus exposure and HLA in healthy donors. Assay: immunoSEQ multiplex PCR; the TCRdb copy retains only in-frame clones and omits some. The table shows about 130,000 clones, with roughly 90% occurring only once. The material sequenced was PBMCs. The receptors originated from a young man in good health and CMV-seronegative.

This rearrangement joins TRBV15 to TRBJ2-7; D is perhaps TRBD1 (6 bases). V lost 5 bases and J lost 2, with 19 bases in between. Per the germline V gene, CDR1 is LNHNV and CDR2 is YYDKDF (reference sequence). The CDR3 length is 16 residues. CDR3 residues: CATSAGDRQDPYEQYF. The CDR3 coding sequence is TGTGCCACCAGCGCTGGGGATCGACAGGACCCCTACGAGCAGTACTTC.

CDR3 residues: CASSSDRNYGYTF. The CDR3 nucleotides are TGTGCCAGCAGCTCCGACAGAAACTATGGCTACACCTTC. The V and J genes are TRBV11-2 and TRBJ1-2; possible D gene TRBD1, 5 bases. The germline CDR1 and CDR2 sequences are SGHAT and FQNNGV. V was pared by 4 bases and J by 2 bases, with 8 bases between. The length of the CDR3 is 13 residues.

This clone has a handful of counts. This chain links TRBV10-3 with TRBJ2-7; 9 nucleotides align to TRBD1. With 2 bases clipped from V and 6 bases from J, the junction kept 5 bases outside the gene matches. The CDR3 is made up of 14 amino acids. From germline, CDR1 is ENHRY and CDR2 SYGVKD. The DNA of the CDR3 is TGTGCCATCAGTGAGCGGCGGACAGGGGTCGAGCAGTACTTC. Its protein product is CAISERRTGVEQYF.

CDR3 DNA: TGTGCCAGTAGTACTAGAGGTTGGAACACCGGGGAGCTGTTTTTT. Protein sequence: CASSTRGWNTGELFF. The rearrangement uses TRBV19 and TRBJ2-2; D gene ambiguous. Germline loops: CDR1 LNHDA, CDR2 SQIVND (reference sequence). This CDR3 has 15 amino acids. Trimming cost V 4 bases and J 1 base, with 10 bases left between them.

In nucleotides, the CDR3 is TGTGCCAGCAGCTTGGACTATTACAATGAGCAGTTCTTC. This encodes CASSLDYYNEQFF. The chain couples TRBV5-4 to TRBJ2-1; D remains unclear. The length of the CDR3 is 13 residues. Germline V lookup: CDR1 SGHNT, CDR2 YYREEE (reference sequence). V lost 0 bases and J lost 4, with 5 bases in between. Full variable domain (outside the CDR3, taken from reference TRBV5-4 and TRBJ2-1): ETGVTQSPTHLIKTRGQQVTLRCSSQSGHNTVSWYQQALGQGPQFIFQYYREEENGRGNFPPRFSGLQFPNYSSELNVNALELDDSALYLCASSLDYYNEQFFGPGTRLTVL.

The J gene is TRBJ1-3, the V gene TRBV2; D is possibly TRBD1 (6 bases). The CDR3 length is 13 residues. The ends were cut back, 4 bases at V and 4 bases at J, with 8 bases in the middle. Germline V gives CDR1 SNHLY, CDR2 FYNNEI. The chain's CDR3 is CASSADRGNTIYF. The CDR3 region has the DNA TGTGCCAGCAGTGCAGACAGGGGAAACACCATATATTTT.

The chain employs TRBV7-2 and TRBJ1-5; TRBD1 aligns across 8 bases. The CDR3 loop spans 16 amino acids. In germline, CDR1 is SGHTA, CDR2 FQGNSA. The junction had 7 bases not matched to a gene; V was cut back by 4 bases and J by 2 bases. CDR3 nucleotides: TGTGCCAGCAGCTCGCCGGGACAGGCCGGCAATCAGCCCCAGCATTTT. It encodes CASSSPGQAGNQPQHF.

V gene TRBV25-1 combines with J gene TRBJ2-7; TRBD1 might be the D (5 bases). This CDR3 comprises 12 residues. Germline loops: CDR1 MGHDK, CDR2 SYGVNS. Trimming cost V 4 bases and J 4 bases, with 8 bases left between them. Written as DNA, the CDR3 is TGTGCCAGCAGTGTCCAGGGATACGAGCAGTACTTC. It encodes CASSVQGYEQYF.

The DNA for the CDR3 is TGTGCCAGCAGCACCGGACAGGGGAGGCACACCATATATTTT. Translating gives CASSTGQGRHTIYF. This chain joins TRBV7-2 and TRBJ1-3; 9 positions match TRBD1. CDR3 length: 14 residues. Trimming cost V 5 bases and J 8 bases; bases outside gene matches: 7. Germline assignment: CDR1 SGHTA and CDR2 FQGNSA.

The chain uses TRBV7-2 and TRBJ1-4; no definite D call. This CDR3 contains 14 residues. CDR1 is SGHTA and CDR2 is FQGNSA in the germline V gene. Between the trimmed V and J ends, which lost 2 bases and 4 bases, there was a span of 8 bases. In DNA form, the CDR3 reads TGTGCCAGCAGCTTATCAGCGATTAATGAAAAACTGTTTTTT. Protein product: CASSLSAINEKLFF.

This rearrangement joins TRBV9 to TRBJ1-2; maybe TRBD1 (5 bases). The germline V and J ends were trimmed by 0 bases and 4 bases, with 10 bases remaining between them. The CDR3 contains 14 residues. Germline CDR1 SGDLS, CDR2 YYNGEE. CDR3 loop: CASSVDQGTYGYTF. CDR3 coding DNA: TGTGCCAGCAGCGTAGATCAGGGTACCTATGGCTACACCTTC.

V usage is TRBV5-1 and J usage is TRBJ2-5; TRBD1 matches at 8 bases. The V and J ends lost 3 bases and 4 bases, in that order; junction bases with no gene match: 8. The CDR3 has 15 residues. Germline lookup yields CDR1 SGHRS and CDR2 YFSETQ. CDR3 nucleotides: TGCGCCAGCAGCTGGACAGGGACCTGGGGAGAGACCCAGTACTTC. The encoded protein is CASSWTGTWGETQYF. Filled out from reference TRBV5-1 and TRBJ2-5, the complete variable domain reads KAGVTQTPRYLIKTRGQQVTLSCSPISGHRSVSWYQQTPGQGLQFLFEYFSETQRNKGNFPGRFSGRQFSNSRSEMNVSTLELGDSALYLCASSWTGTWGETQYFGPGTRLLVL.

This clone appeared a single time. The chain joins TRBV6-6 to TRBJ2-1; 7 nucleotides line up with TRBD1. V was pared by 5 bases and J by 4 bases, with 5 bases of the junction left unmatched. The CDR3 contains 14 residues. Per germline, CDR1 MNHNY and CDR2 SVGAGI (reference sequence). CDR3 coding DNA: TGTGCCAGCAGTCACAGGGGACAATACAATGAGCAGTTCTTC. Its translation: CASSHRGQYNEQFF.

The chain is built from TRBV14 and TRBJ1-1, with D uncertain. Trimming shortened V by 0 bases and J by 4 bases, and 12 bases separated the two germline ends. The CDR3 is 15 amino acids. Germline lookup yields CDR1 SGHDN and CDR2 FVKESK. CDR3 in DNA: TGTGCCAGCAGCCAAGACTTACGCCGCGGCACTGAAGCTTTCTTT. Amino acid sequence: CASSQDLRRGTEAFF.

The chain uses TRBV5-1 and TRBJ1-4, with 8 bases aligning to TRBD1. V was clipped by 5 bases and J by 5 bases; unmatched bases: 8. Looked up from germline, CDR1 is SGHRS and CDR2 is YFSETQ. The length of the CDR3 is 15 residues. CDR3 protein: CASRGLGQGNEKLFF. CDR3 coding DNA: TGCGCCAGCAGAGGGCTTGGACAGGGAAATGAAAAACTGTTTTTT.

This chain connects TRBV19 to TRBJ1-6, with 8 bases lining up with TRBD1. The CDR3 has 14 residues. Germline V lookup: CDR1 LNHDA, CDR2 SQIVND (reference sequence). The V segment lost 3 bases and the J segment 6 bases; nucleotides outside the gene matches: 1. This CDR3 reads CASSIGQGNSPLHF. CDR3 in DNA: TGTGCCAGTAGTATTGGACAGGGTAATTCACCCCTCCACTTT.

The V gene is TRBV5-4, the J gene TRBJ2-3, with 7 bases identical to TRBD1. Trimming cost V 1 base and J 2 bases; bases outside gene matches: 7. CDR1 and CDR2 (germline): SGHNT, YYREEE (reference sequence). The CDR3 covers 16 residues. DNA for the CDR3: TGTGCCAGCAGCTTGCCCGGACAGGCCCTCACAGATACGCAGTATTTT. Protein sequence: CASSLPGQALTDTQYF.

This chain uses TRBV11-3 with TRBJ2-3, with D tentatively TRBD2 (6 bases). Trimming shortened V by 1 base and J by 0 bases, and 11 bases separated the two germline ends. Germline CDR1 is SGHNT and CDR2 is YENEEA. The CDR3 spans 16 residues. The CDR3 spells CASSLGLAGSTDTQYF. The DNA for the CDR3 is TGTGCCAGCAGCTTAGGATTGGCGGGGAGCACAGATACGCAGTATTTT.

This chain uses TRBV19 with TRBJ2-1; 11 bases match TRBD2. CDR1 LNHDA and CDR2 SQIVND come from the germline V gene (reference sequence). This CDR3 region has 15 residues. The V gene end was trimmed by 3 bases and the J gene end by 9 bases; junction bases not matched to a gene: 7. The CDR3 bases are TGTGCCAGTAGTATTTCTCCCCTAGCGGGGGGTGAGCAGTTCTTC. Its translation: CASSISPLAGGEQFF.

The chain couples TRBV5-6 to TRBJ2-3; no clear D gene. The CDR3 has 15 amino acids. Germline CDR1 is SGHDT and CDR2 is YYEEEE. The ends were cut back, 0 bases at V and 0 bases at J, with 8 bases in the middle. The CDR3 reads CASSLVTRSTDTQYF. The CDR3 bases are TGTGCCAGCAGCTTGGTCACCAGGAGCACAGATACGCAGTATTTT.

J is TRBJ2-5 and V is TRBV7-9; D not certain. This CDR3 is 15 amino acids long. Germline CDR1 is SEHNR and CDR2 is FQNEAQ (reference sequence). V lost 5 bases and J 3 bases, leaving 16 bases between the germline ends. CDR3 region: CASSPGQTFEETQYF. CDR3 nucleotides: TGTGCCAGCAGCCCTGGCCAGACTTTCGAAGAGACCCAGTACTTC.

This clone appeared a few times. CDR3 sequence: CASSQDNEQVQYF. CDR3 coding DNA: TGTGCCAGCAGCCAAGATAATGAGCAGGTCCAGTACTTC. The chain has TRBV4-2 and TRBJ2-7; D remains ambiguous. The CDR3 is made up of 13 amino acids. Trimming shortened V by 0 bases and J by 10 bases, and 13 bases separated the two germline ends. Looked up from germline, CDR1 is LGHNA and CDR2 is YNFKEQ.

The V call is TRBV7-9, the J call TRBJ1-6, with TRBD1 matching over 7 bases. The CDR3 covers 15 residues. Germline V gene data show CDR1 as SEHNR and CDR2 as FQNEAQ (reference sequence). Trimming cost V 1 base and J 10 bases; bases outside gene matches: 7. CDR3 residues: CASSLVQGLGSPLHF. The CDR3 DNA reads TGTGCCAGCAGCTTAGTACAGGGGCTTGGGTCACCCCTCCACTTT.

The chain has TRBV28 and TRBJ1-5; no firm D call. Trimming cost V 3 bases and J 11 bases, with 5 bases left between them. Germline V gene lookup returns CDR1 MDHEN and CDR2 SYDVKM. The CDR3 consists of 10 residues. As DNA, the CDR3 is TGTGCCAGCAGTTTCGGGACCCAGCATTTT. Translated, it gives CASSFGTQHF.

The CDR3 region is CASSAGTGSTNEKLFF. In DNA form, the CDR3 reads TGCGCCAGCAGCGCCGGGACAGGGTCGACTAATGAAAAACTGTTTTTT. The rearrangement uses TRBV4-1 and TRBJ1-4, with 9 bases identical to TRBD1. Per germline, CDR1 MGHRA and CDR2 YSYEKL. The length of the CDR3 is 16 residues. V shed 5 bases and J 2 bases; nucleotides not matched to a gene: 6.

The chain recombines TRBV19 with TRBJ1-1, with 9 bases lining up with TRBD1. Germline trimming cut 5 bases from V and 4 bases from J; bases unmatched to any gene: 14. This CDR3 has 17 amino acids. Germline V gene sequence: CDR1 LNHDA, CDR2 SQIVND (reference sequence). Here the CDR3 reads CASSQGQGPSLGTEAFF. The CDR3 bases are TGTGCCAGTAGTCAAGGACAGGGGCCCTCTTTGGGCACTGAAGCTTTCTTT.

The V call is TRBV9, the J call TRBJ1-2; 7 nucleotides line up with TRBD1. Germline V gene lookup returns CDR1 SGDLS and CDR2 YYNGEE. The CDR3 sequence is 11 residues long. V dropped 3 bases and J dropped 8; count of bases not matched to a gene: 1. CDR3 amino acids: CASSGQGGYTF. As DNA, the CDR3 is TGTGCCAGCAGCGGACAGGGCGGCTACACCTTC.